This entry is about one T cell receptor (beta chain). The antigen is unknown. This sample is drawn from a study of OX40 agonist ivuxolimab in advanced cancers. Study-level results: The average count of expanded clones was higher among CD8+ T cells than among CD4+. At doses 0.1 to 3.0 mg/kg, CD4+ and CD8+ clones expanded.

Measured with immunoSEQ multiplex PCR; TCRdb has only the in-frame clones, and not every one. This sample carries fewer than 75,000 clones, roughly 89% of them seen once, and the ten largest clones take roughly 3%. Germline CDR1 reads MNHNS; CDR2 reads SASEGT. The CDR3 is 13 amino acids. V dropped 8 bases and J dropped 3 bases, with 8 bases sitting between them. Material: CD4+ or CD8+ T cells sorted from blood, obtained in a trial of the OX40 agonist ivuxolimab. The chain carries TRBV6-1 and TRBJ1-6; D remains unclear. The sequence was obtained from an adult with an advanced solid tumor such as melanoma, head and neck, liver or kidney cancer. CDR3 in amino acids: CASVRYYNSPLHF. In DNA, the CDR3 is TGTGCCAGCGTCCGGTACTATAATTCACCCCTCCACTTT.